A selection of T cell receptor beta chains follows, all from one sample in a study of blood T cell repertoires in COVID-19. Assay used: immunoSEQ multiplex PCR; TCRdb lists only in-frame clones, some missing. This table has some 81,000 clones, 90% appearing once. Sequenced input: peripheral blood. The receptor set was obtained from a woman in her forties or fifties in a cohort sampled during active COVID-19. Both conserved end residues are part of each CDR3. A D gene is named only where the DNA matches it firmly. For some rows the clone size is stated as once, few or many, or as a class when expanded; others skip it.

CASSLGAGFNEKLFF	15	-	TRBJ1-4	TRBV28	-
CASSEVHTPEFF	12	-	TRBJ2-1	TRBV2	-
CASSISGGSMDTQYF	15	-	TRBJ2-3	TRBV5-1	TRBD1
CASSPLRFYGYTF	13	-	TRBJ1-2	TRBV6-5	-
CASSPGLAGDNEQFF	15	-	TRBJ2-1	TRBV11-2	TRBD2
CASSIFVENYEQYF	14	once	TRBJ2-7	TRBV19	-
CASSSRGDIEAFF	13	-	TRBJ1-1	TRBV6-5	TRBD1
CASRVPGREWEQYF	14	-	TRBJ2-7	TRBV28	-
CATTGGDGYTF	11	-	TRBJ1-2	TRBV6-5	-
CASSQGGQAPNYGYTF	16	-	TRBJ1-2	TRBV4-1	-
CASSQARGLASEQYF	15	-	TRBJ2-7	TRBV3-1/TRBV3-2	TRBD2
CASSPGQGYGYTF	13	few	TRBJ1-2	TRBV7-9	TRBD1
CASSSGLAGVREQFF	15	-	TRBJ2-1	TRBV7-3	TRBD2
CASTDTSGDYGYTF	14	-	TRBJ1-2	TRBV5-6	-
CASSLGSRGATNEKLFF	17	-	TRBJ1-4	TRBV13	-
CASRPNLQGGEQFF	14	-	TRBJ2-1	TRBV5-1	-
CASSPGQGISGNTIYF	16	-	TRBJ1-3	TRBV19	TRBD1
CASRLRDLGGEQFF	14	-	TRBJ2-1	TRBV7-8	-
CASRRRAGLAGYNEQFF	17	-	TRBJ2-1	TRBV5-5	TRBD2
CASTGNSNYGYTF	13	medium-sized	TRBJ1-2	TRBV5-1	-
CASSPPDKNTEAFF	14	-	TRBJ1-1	TRBV28	-
CAATVRETTYEQYF	14	-	TRBJ2-7	TRBV10-1	-
CASSVGGGLEQYF	13	few	TRBJ2-7	TRBV9	-
CASSLRLAGDTQYF	14	-	TRBJ2-3	TRBV7-3	TRBD2
CASSLAQGTETFF	13	-	TRBJ1-1	TRBV12-3/TRBV12-4	-
CASSPPDTSYNEQFF	15	-	TRBJ2-1	TRBV28	-
CASSLGGGYGYTF	13	once	TRBJ1-2	TRBV12-3/TRBV12-4	-
CASSPTQIGDNEQFF	15	-	TRBJ2-1	TRBV18	-
CASSQDVGRGSTDTQYF	17	-	TRBJ2-3	TRBV4-2	TRBD2
CASSRLAGGPSAKNIQYF	18	once	TRBJ2-4	TRBV5-4	TRBD2
CASSLLRGSYNEQFF	15	-	TRBJ2-1	TRBV7-2	-
CASSTDRGSSYNSPLHF	17	few	TRBJ1-6	TRBV2	TRBD1
CASSQVTPGEKLFF	14	-	TRBJ1-4	TRBV3-1/TRBV3-2	-
CASSPKVRDPSYNEQFF	17	-	TRBJ2-1	TRBV7-9	-
CASFQARDNPYEQYF	15	-	TRBJ2-7	TRBV18	-
CASSRSGREGETQYF	15	-	TRBJ2-5	TRBV28	TRBD2
CASSRTSSNEQFF	13	-	TRBJ2-1	TRBV3-1/TRBV3-2	-
CASSLEVARTGSPYGELFF	19	once	TRBJ2-2	TRBV7-6	TRBD1
CASSFGANTEAFF	13	-	TRBJ1-1	TRBV5-1	-
CASCRDRHSGANVLTF	16	once	TRBJ2-6	TRBV2	TRBD1
CASSLRSGQMNTEAFF	16	-	TRBJ1-1	TRBV28	-
CASSLSQGRANVLTF	15	-	TRBJ2-6	TRBV7-3	-
CASSLNGANSYGYTF	15	-	TRBJ1-2	TRBV5-4	-
CASSSGFRRQETQYF	15	-	TRBJ2-5	TRBV6-5	-
CATSGGGVGTEAFF	14	-	TRBJ1-1	TRBV24-1	-
CASSGRGSTGELFF	14	-	TRBJ2-2	TRBV10-3	TRBD2
CASSEGGRGLRDTQYF	16	-	TRBJ2-3	TRBV10-1	TRBD1
CATSELSSGGNTGELFF	17	-	TRBJ2-2	TRBV24-1	TRBD1
CASGFLEANEKLFF	14	-	TRBJ1-4	TRBV2	-
CATLPRSGRGHEQYF	15	-	TRBJ2-7	TRBV6-5	-
CASTLQGYGYTF	12	few	TRBJ1-2	TRBV11-2	-
CASSYFSPTRGEAFF	15	-	TRBJ1-1	TRBV6-5	-
CASSITGTGKDTQYF	15	-	TRBJ2-3	TRBV28	TRBD1
CASSPRPVMNTEAFF	15	-	TRBJ1-1	TRBV7-3	-
CSASLGGEGNQPQHF	15	-	TRBJ1-5	TRBV20-1	-
CATSREEGASATNEKLFF	18	-	TRBJ1-4	TRBV15	-
CASSPAYNEQFF	12	-	TRBJ2-1	TRBV7-2	-
CASSFTGGAEQYF	13	-	TRBJ2-7	TRBV5-1	TRBD1
CAHGSRTGASGREYNEQFF	19	few	TRBJ2-1	TRBV28	TRBD1
CSVESRLNTGELFF	14	-	TRBJ2-2	TRBV29-1	-